This is a list of T cell receptor beta chains from one sample in a study of T cell repertoires in cytomegalovirus infection. TCRdb used MiXCR to reprocess the reads, holding one entry per CDR3 protein. The sample has about 260,000 distinct CDR3 sequences, roughly 10% seen once. Source material: PBMCs. All receptors derive from a human donor in good health (CMV status not recorded). Some clones in this sample may be carry-over from other donors' samples. The CDR3 runs from the conserved cysteine through the conserved F or W. D genes are given only for firm matches. Not every row has a clone size; where given, it reads once, few, many or a size class.

v_gene	abundance	d_gene	len	j_gene	CDR3aa	CDR3nt
TRBV29-1	.	.	13	TRBJ1-5	CSVSGSPNQPQHF	TGCAGCGTCTCAGGGTCACCCAATCAGCCCCAGCATTTT
TRBV7-2	many	TRBD2	19	TRBJ2-4	CASTGSGLAGGLAKNIQYF	TGTGCCAGCACTGGGTCCGGACTAGCGGGGGGCCTAGCCAAAAACATTCAGTACTTC
TRBV7-9	many	TRBD1	14	TRBJ2-5	CASSLITPGGTQYF	TGTGCCAGCAGCTTGATCACCCCAGGGGGGACCCAGTACTTC
TRBV6-5	.	.	14	TRBJ2-3	CASKVGGPGDTQYF	TGTGCCAGCAAGGTGGGGGGGCCGGGAGATACGCAGTATTTT
TRBV11-2	.	TRBD2	19	TRBJ2-7	CASSLDRARASGRAYEQYF	TGTGCCAGCAGCTTAGACAGGGCTCGGGCTAGCGGGAGAGCCTACGAGCAGTACTTC
TRBV7-2	medium-sized	TRBD1	13	TRBJ1-3	CATATGSGNTIYF	TGTGCCACCGCGACAGGGTCTGGAAACACCATATATTTT
TRBV7-2	many	.	13	TRBJ2-1	CASSNGGHNEQFF	TGTGCCAGCAGTAATGGGGGCCACAATGAGCAGTTCTTC
TRBV4-1	many	.	16	TRBJ1-2	CASSQELGGSDYGYTF	TGCGCCAGCAGCCAAGAACTTGGGGGATCTGACTATGGCTACACCTTC
TRBV7-6	many	.	15	TRBJ1-6	CASSFSQGENSPLHF	TGTGCCAGCAGCTTCTCACAGGGAGAGAATTCACCCCTCCACTTT
TRBV7-2	many	.	15	TRBJ2-2	CASSLEGWNTGELFF	TGTGCCAGCAGCTTGGAGGGGTGGAATACCGGGGAGCTGTTTTTT
TRBV28	.	.	12	TRBJ1-1	CATRQLPTEAFF	TGTGCCACCCGACAGCTTCCCACTGAAGCTTTCTTT
TRBV28	.	.	14	TRBJ1-2	CASSLKIGAKGYTF	TGTGCCAGCAGTTTAAAAATAGGGGCAAAAGGCTACACCTTC
TRBV18	.	.	17	TRBJ1-3	CASSPQLERDSGNTIYF	TGTGCCAGCTCACCACAGTTGGAACGAGACTCTGGAAACACCATATATTTT
TRBV20-1	many	.	13	TRBJ2-3	CSARDPSTDTQYF	TGCAGTGCTAGAGACCCTAGTACAGATACGCAGTATTTT
TRBV7-2	.	TRBD1	16	TRBJ2-7	CASSRGTGASLAEQYF	TGTGCCAGCAGTAGGGGAACAGGGGCCTCGCTGGCCGAGCAGTACTTC
TRBV5-1	few	.	15	TRBJ1-2	CASSPDIGGVIGYTF	TGCGCCAGCAGCCCGGACATTGGTGGGGTAATCGGCTACACCTTC
TRBV7-9	few	.	14	TRBJ1-2	CASSLRGRTPGYTF	TGTGCCAGCAGCTTAAGAGGGCGAACGCCTGGCTACACCTTC
TRBV18	.	.	16	TRBJ2-7	CASSPLGFHSAYEQYF	TGTGCCAGCTCACCACTCGGATTCCACTCTGCCTACGAGCAGTACTTC
TRBV12-3/TRBV12-4	many	TRBD2	15	TRBJ2-7	CASSEPGGHKREQYF	TGTGCCAGCAGTGAGCCGGGGGGGCATAAGCGAGAGCAGTACTTC
TRBV29-1	few	TRBD1	12	TRBJ1-1	CSARQGGTEAFF	TGCAGCGCACGACAGGGCGGCACTGAAGCTTTCTTT
TRBV14	.	.	15	TRBJ2-7	CASSQGQATRYEQYF	TGTGCCAGCAGCCAAGGGCAGGCGACCAGATACGAGCAGTACTTC
TRBV7-3	many	.	13	TRBJ1-1	CASSNWGREEAFF	TGTGCCAGCAGCAATTGGGGCCGGGAGGAAGCTTTCTTT
TRBV12-3/TRBV12-4	many	.	15	TRBJ2-5	CASTLPLAGRETQYF	TGTGCCAGCACCTTGCCCCTGGCAGGGAGAGAGACCCAGTACTTC
TRBV7-2	many	TRBD1	19	TRBJ2-7	CASSAQKGQGAAYSYEQYF	TGTGCCAGCAGCGCGCAAAAAGGACAGGGGGCGGCCTACTCCTACGAGCAGTACTTC
TRBV7-2	many	TRBD1	14	TRBJ2-5	CASSPQTGQETQYF	TGTGCCAGCAGCCCTCAGACAGGGCAAGAGACCCAGTACTTC
TRBV7-8	few	TRBD2	15	TRBJ2-7	CASSWGRAGGNEQYF	TGTGCCAGCAGCTGGGGTCGCGCGGGGGGGAACGAGCAGTACTTC
TRBV28	few	.	13	TRBJ1-2	CASSFGYNYGYTF	TGTGCCAGCAGTTTCGGTTACAACTATGGCTACACCTTC
TRBV7-2	many	TRBD2	16	TRBJ2-2	CASSFIAGARTGELFF	TGTGCCAGCAGCTTCATAGCGGGGGCTAGGACCGGGGAGCTGTTTTTT
TRBV12-3/TRBV12-4	.	TRBD1	17	TRBJ1-5	CASSFIVGQRSNQPQHF	TGTGCCAGCAGTTTCATTGTGGGACAGCGGAGCAATCAGCCCCAGCATTTT
TRBV9	many	.	14	TRBJ1-4	CASSQQHTNEKLFF	TGTGCCAGCAGCCAACAGCATACGAATGAAAAACTGTTTTTT
TRBV6-2/TRBV6-3	many	.	14	TRBJ1-1	CASSYGSLNTEAFF	TGTGCCAGCAGTTACGGCAGCTTGAACACTGAAGCTTTCTTT
TRBV20-1	few	.	14	TRBJ1-1	CSARARGGGTEAFF	TGCAGTGCTAGAGCCCGGGGAGGGGGCACTGAAGCTTTCTTT
TRBV4-3	many	.	14	TRBJ2-7	CASSENSGYYEQYF	TGCGCCAGCAGCGAAAATTCAGGGTACTACGAGCAGTACTTC
TRBV28	many	.	12	TRBJ2-7	CASRAGGVVQYF	TGTGCCAGCAGAGCTGGAGGGGTTGTGCAGTACTTC
TRBV28	.	TRBD2	12	TRBJ2-2	CASKRETGELFF	TGTGCCAGCAAGCGGGAAACCGGGGAGCTGTTTTTT
TRBV18	.	.	14	TRBJ1-5	CASAQGWSNQPQHF	TGTGCCAGCGCACAGGGTTGGAGCAATCAGCCCCAGCATTTT
TRBV7-2	many	.	14	TRBJ1-2	CASSFQSPGYGYTF	TGTGCCAGCAGCTTTCAGTCGCCGGGCTATGGCTACACCTTC
TRBV25-1	many	TRBD2	19	TRBJ2-1	CASRPTGTSGLSSYNEQFF	TGTGCCAGCAGGCCAACCGGGACTAGCGGGTTAAGCTCCTACAATGAGCAGTTCTTC
TRBV7-6	many	.	15	TRBJ1-1	CASSLSVRGNTEAFF	TGTGCCAGCAGCTTATCTGTCAGGGGGAACACTGAAGCTTTCTTT
TRBV2	many	.	14	TRBJ2-7	CASGPSPGNYEQYF	TGTGCCAGCGGCCCGAGCCCAGGGAACTACGAGCAGTACTTC
TRBV12-3/TRBV12-4	many	TRBD2	15	TRBJ2-1	CASNLAGGPPNEQFF	TGTGCCAGCAACCTAGCGGGAGGGCCCCCCAATGAGCAGTTCTTC
TRBV7-2	many	.	14	TRBJ2-7	CASSYGGTRYEQYF	TGTGCCAGCAGCTATGGGGGAACACGCTACGAGCAGTACTTC
TRBV5-6	many	.	11	TRBJ2-7	CASSVAHEQYF	TGTGCCAGCAGCGTGGCGCACGAGCAGTACTTC
TRBV12-3/TRBV12-4	many	.	13	TRBJ1-3	CASKERISGTIYF	TGTGCCAGCAAGGAGCGTATCTCAGGCACCATATATTTT
TRBV7-8	few	.	11	TRBJ1-2	CASSSRAGYTF	TGTGCCAGCAGCTCCCGGGCTGGCTACACCTTC
TRBV7-2	.	.	15	TRBJ1-6	CASSLAATPGSPLHF	TGTGCCAGCAGCTTAGCCGCGACACCGGGGTCACCCCTCCACTTT